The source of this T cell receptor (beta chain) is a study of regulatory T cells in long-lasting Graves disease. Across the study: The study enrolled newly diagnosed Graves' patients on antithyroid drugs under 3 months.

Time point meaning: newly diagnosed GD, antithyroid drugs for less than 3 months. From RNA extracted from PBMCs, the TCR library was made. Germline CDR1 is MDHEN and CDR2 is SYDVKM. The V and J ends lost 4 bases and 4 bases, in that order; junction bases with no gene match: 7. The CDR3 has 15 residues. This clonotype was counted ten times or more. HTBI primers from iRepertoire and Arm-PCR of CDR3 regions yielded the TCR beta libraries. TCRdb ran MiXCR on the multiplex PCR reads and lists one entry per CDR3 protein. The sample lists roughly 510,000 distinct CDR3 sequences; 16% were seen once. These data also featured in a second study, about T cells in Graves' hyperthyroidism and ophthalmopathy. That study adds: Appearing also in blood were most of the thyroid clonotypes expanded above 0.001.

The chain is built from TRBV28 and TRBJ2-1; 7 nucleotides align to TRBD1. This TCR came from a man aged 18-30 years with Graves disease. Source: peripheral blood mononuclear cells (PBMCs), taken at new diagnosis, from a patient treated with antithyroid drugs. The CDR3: CASSYRQGVYNEQFF. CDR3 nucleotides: TGTGCCAGCAGTTACCGACAGGGCGTTTACAATGAGCAGTTCTTC.